This passage covers 23 T cell receptor beta chains from one sample sequenced in a study of cytomegalovirus exposure and HLA in healthy donors. The protocol was immunoSEQ multiplex PCR, while the TCRdb copy is restricted to in-frame clones and leaves out a portion. The sample has around 250,000 clones, around 87% seen once. Sequenced material: PBMCs. Every receptor here comes from a young woman in good health and CMV-seronegative.

V and J are TRBV6-5 and TRBJ1-2; the D is unclear. The V and J ends lost 0 bases and 8 bases respectively, with 16 bases between them. This CDR3 is 15 amino acids long. Germline values: CDR1 MNHEY, CDR2 SVGAGI. The CDR3 here is CASSYSFGELAGYTF. In DNA, the CDR3 is TGTGCCAGCAGTTACTCGTTTGGTGAGCTCGCGGGCTACACCTTC.

This chain uses TRBV7-9 with TRBJ1-6, with D unresolved. V was trimmed by 5 bases and J by 9 bases, leaving 14 bases between them. Germline V gene data show CDR1 as SEHNR and CDR2 as FQNEAQ (reference sequence). There are 14 residues in the CDR3. CDR3 DNA sequence: TGTGCCAGCAGCCCCGTCCTGGCGGGTTCACCCCTCCACTTT. This encodes CASSPVLAGSPLHF.

CDR3 region: CASSLQQGAANTEAFF. CDR3 nucleotide sequence: TGTGCCAGCTCACTTCAACAGGGGGCCGCAAACACTGAAGCTTTCTTT. The rearrangement links TRBV18 to TRBJ1-1, with 9 bases aligning to TRBD1. Germline CDR1 reads KGHSH; CDR2 reads LQKENI. The CDR3 sequence is 16 residues long. The ends lost 4 bases at V and 2 bases at J; junction bases unmatched: 8.

The genes are TRBV25-1 and TRBJ2-1; tentatively, D is TRBD2 (6 bases). Looked up from germline, CDR1 is MGHDK and CDR2 is SYGVNS. The CDR3 length is 15 residues. Trimming pared 4 bases from V and 10 bases from J, leaving 20 bases between. CDR3 DNA: TGTGCCAGCAGTGGGAGGGCAGGGACCGTGAGAGAGCAGTTCTTC. Encoded protein: CASSGRAGTVREQFF.

The chain links TRBV7-2 to TRBJ2-7, with D possibly being TRBD1 (6 bases). Germline CDR1 reads SGHTA; CDR2 reads FQGNSA. V lost 2 bases, J lost 0 bases, and 11 bases lay in between. The CDR3 spans 15 residues. The CDR3, as DNA: TGTGCCAGCAGCTTAAGGGGCAGGGGCTCCTACGAGCAGTACTTC. As protein: CASSLRGRGSYEQYF.

The chain joins TRBV11-1 to TRBJ2-5; maybe TRBD2 (6 bases). Trimming left V 3 bases short and J 3 bases short, with 23 bases between. There are 18 residues in the CDR3. Germline values: CDR1 SGHAT, CDR2 FQDESV (reference sequence). The CDR3 nucleotides are TGTGCCAGCAGCTTCGAGGGCTTGGGACTTCTCGCTAAAGAGACCCAGTACTTC. It is translated as CASSFEGLGLLAKETQYF.

This clone was seen once. This chain uses TRBV19 with TRBJ2-7; D unresolved. V lost 3 bases to trimming and J lost 0 bases, with 12 bases between them. This CDR3 has 15 amino acids. Germline CDR1 and CDR2: LNHDA and SQIVND (reference sequence). The CDR3 sequence is CASSIRGGSSYEQYF. The CDR3, as DNA: TGTGCCAGTAGTATTCGAGGCGGCAGCTCCTACGAGCAGTACTTC.

In its sample, this clone was seen once. The chain uses TRBV7-8 and TRBJ1-1; D is uncertain. Trimming cost V 5 bases and J 0 bases, with 7 bases left between them. The CDR3 has 13 residues. CDR1 and CDR2 from the germline V gene are SGHVS and FQNEAQ. The CDR3 spells CASSTRMNTEAFF. The CDR3 DNA reads TGTGCCAGCAGCACCAGGATGAACACTGAAGCTTTCTTT.

This chain links TRBV5-1 with TRBJ1-2; D gene uncertain. This CDR3 has 14 amino acids. The V gene lost 1 base and the J gene lost 2 bases, with 9 bases spanning the gap. The germline gives CDR1 SGHRS, CDR2 YFSETQ. This CDR3 reads CASSLSSANYGYTF. The CDR3 DNA reads TGCGCCAGCAGCTTGTCCAGCGCGAACTATGGCTACACCTTC.

V and J are TRBV7-2 and TRBJ1-5; no firm D call. The ends were cut back, 2 bases at V and 1 base at J, with 9 bases in the middle. The CDR3 totals 15 residues. CDR1 and CDR2 from the germline V gene are SGHTA and FQGNSA. The DNA for the CDR3 is TGTGCCAGCAGCTTATTCGTCCGGAGCAATCAGCCCCAGCATTTT. Translated, it gives CASSLFVRSNQPQHF.

V is TRBV15 and J is TRBJ1-5; D unresolved. Trimming stripped 0 bases from V and 0 bases from J, with 12 bases between. Germline assignment: CDR1 LNHNV and CDR2 YYDKDF (reference sequence). This CDR3 contains 17 residues. In nucleotides, the CDR3 is TGTGCCACCAGCAGAGAAGTTACCAGGTTTAGCAATCAGCCCCAGCATTTT. This encodes CATSREVTRFSNQPQHF.

The chain has TRBV6-5 and TRBJ2-7, with 7 bases fitting TRBD1. In germline, CDR1 is MNHEY, CDR2 SVGAGI. This CDR3 contains 14 residues. Unmatched junction bases numbered 5, after V lost 6 bases and J lost 0 bases. The CDR3, as DNA: TGTGCCAGCAGCCTGGGACAGCGCTCCTACGAGCAGTACTTC. It encodes CASSLGQRSYEQYF.

The chain uses TRBV2 and TRBJ2-7, with D possibly TRBD2 on 5 matching bases. Trimming shortened V by 5 bases and J by 2 bases, and 16 bases separated the two germline ends. Germline-derived CDR1 and CDR2 are SNHLY and FYNNEI. CDR3 length: 15 amino acids. This CDR3 is CASSMDGGGPYEQYV. CDR3 nucleotides: TGTGCCAGCAGTATGGACGGTGGAGGTCCCTACGAGCAGTACGTC.

J is TRBJ2-7 and V is TRBV28; TRBD1 aligns across 7 bases. This CDR3 is built from 12 residues. V was pared by 6 bases and J by 7 bases, with 6 bases of the junction left unmatched. CDR1 MDHEN and CDR2 SYDVKM come from the germline V gene. CDR3 region: CASSLGGGEQYV. The CDR3 region has the DNA TGTGCCAGCAGCCTAGGGGGCGGTGAGCAGTACGTC.

The chain uses TRBV4-3 and TRBJ2-7, with D possibly TRBD2 on 5 matching bases. The CDR3 length is 15 residues. V lost 0 bases to trimming and J lost 8 bases, with 17 bases between them. Per the germline V gene, CDR1 is LGHNA and CDR2 is YSLEER. The CDR3 protein is CASSQDRTSLGKQYF. CDR3 bases: TGCGCCAGCAGCCAAGATAGAACGTCCCTCGGGAAGCAGTACTTC.

CDR3 DNA: TGTGCCAGCAGCTTATGGCCGACTAGCGGGGGCGCAGATACGCAGTATTTT. Its translation: CASSLWPTSGGADTQYF. The chain recombines TRBV11-3 with TRBJ2-3, with 12 nucleotides matching TRBD2. Per the germline V gene, CDR1 is SGHNT and CDR2 is YENEEA. With V trimmed by 2 bases and J by 4 bases, 7 bases remained unmatched. The CDR3 totals 17 residues.

This clone was seen only once. The rearrangement uses TRBV2 and TRBJ1-5, with TRBD1 matching over 8 bases. From germline, CDR1 is SNHLY and CDR2 FYNNEI. Unmatched junction bases numbered 6, after V lost 5 bases and J lost 0 bases. This CDR3 is built from 16 residues. The CDR3 here is CASSRTGQYSNQPQHF. CDR3 nucleotide sequence: TGTGCCAGCAGTAGGACAGGGCAATATAGCAATCAGCCCCAGCATTTT.

The rearrangement links TRBV7-3 to TRBJ1-6; 9 positions agree with TRBD1. Germline lookup yields CDR1 SGHTA and CDR2 FQGTGA. The CDR3 is 14 amino acids. J was trimmed by 9 bases and V by 4 bases; bases with no gene match: 4. CDR3 bases: TGTGCCAGCAGCTCCGGACAGGGGACTTCACCCCTCCACTTT. Protein sequence: CASSSGQGTSPLHF. The variable domain in full, with the rest retrieved from reference TRBV7-3 and TRBJ1-6, is GAGVSQTPSNKVTEKGKYVELRCDPISGHTALYWYRQSLGQGPEFLIYFQGTGAADDSGLPNDRFFAVRPEGSVSTLKIQRTERGDSAVYLCASSSGQGTSPLHFGNGTRLTVT.

The rearrangement links TRBV5-4 to TRBJ2-5; D unclear. The germline V gene encodes CDR1 SGHNT and CDR2 YYREEE (reference sequence). V dropped 0 bases and J dropped 4 bases, with 10 bases sitting between them. The CDR3 runs 14 residues. CDR3 in amino acids: CASSLEVRRETQYF. The CDR3 DNA follows: TGTGCCAGCAGCTTGGAGGTCAGGCGAGAGACCCAGTACTTC.

The genes are TRBV4-1 and TRBJ2-3; TRBD2 agrees at 9 bases. V lost 4 bases and J lost 1; bases outside the gene matches: 6. Germline V lookup: CDR1 MGHRA, CDR2 YSYEKL. CDR3 length equals 16 residues. DNA of the CDR3: TGCGCCAGCAGCCCTATAGCGGGGGCGGGCACAGATACGCAGTATTTT. The encoded protein is CASSPIAGAGTDTQYF.

The rearrangement uses TRBV5-6 and TRBJ2-2; tentative D call: TRBD2 (6 bases). The CDR3 is made up of 16 amino acids. Per germline, CDR1 SGHDT and CDR2 YYEEEE. V was shortened by 4 bases and J by 2 bases, with 15 bases between the two germline ends. The CDR3 coding sequence is TGTGCCAGCAGCGTCACCGGGACTTATAACACCGGGGAGCTGTTTTTT. Its protein is CASSVTGTYNTGELFF. Complete variable domain (other parts from reference TRBV5-6 and TRBJ2-2): DAGVTQSPTHLIKTRGQQVTLRCSPKSGHDTVSWYQQALGQGPQFIFQYYEEEERQRGNFPDRFSGHQFPNYSSELNVNALLLGDSALYLCASSVTGTYNTGELFFGEGSRLTVL.

This clone occurred a few times. The rearrangement uses TRBV9 and TRBJ2-5, with D perhaps matching TRBD2 (5 bases). This CDR3 comprises 13 residues. In germline, CDR1 is SGDLS, CDR2 YYNGEE. With 4 bases removed from V and 7 bases from J, the gap between germline ends came to 14 bases. The chain's CDR3 is CASSPQVGMTQYF. CDR3 DNA sequence: TGTGCCAGCAGCCCCCAGGTCGGGATGACCCAGTACTTC.

This clone was counted a single time. This chain uses TRBV7-9 with TRBJ2-3; weak D call: TRBD2 (6 bases). CDR1 and CDR2 (germline): SEHNR, FQNEAQ (reference sequence). V lost 8 bases and J lost 4, with 19 bases in between. The CDR3 runs to 15 residues. CDR3 amino acids: CASGVGQGGPDTQYF. The CDR3 DNA follows: TGTGCCAGCGGGGTAGGGCAGGGAGGCCCAGATACGCAGTATTTT.